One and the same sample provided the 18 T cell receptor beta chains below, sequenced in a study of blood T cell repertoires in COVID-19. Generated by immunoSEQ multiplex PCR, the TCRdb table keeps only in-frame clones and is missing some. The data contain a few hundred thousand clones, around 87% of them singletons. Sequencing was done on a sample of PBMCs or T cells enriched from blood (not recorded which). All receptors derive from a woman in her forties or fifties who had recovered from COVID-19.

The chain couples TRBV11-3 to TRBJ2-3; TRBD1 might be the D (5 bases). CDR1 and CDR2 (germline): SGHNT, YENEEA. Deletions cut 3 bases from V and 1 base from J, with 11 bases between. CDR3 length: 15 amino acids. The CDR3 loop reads CASSFGQTGTDTQYF. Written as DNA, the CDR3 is TGTGCCAGCAGCTTTGGCCAGACAGGCACAGATACGCAGTATTTT.

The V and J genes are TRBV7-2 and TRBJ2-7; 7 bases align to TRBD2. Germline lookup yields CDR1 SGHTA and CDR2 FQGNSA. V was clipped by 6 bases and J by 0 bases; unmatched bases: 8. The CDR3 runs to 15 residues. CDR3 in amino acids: CASREGLADSYEQYF. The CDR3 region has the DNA TGTGCCAGCAGGGAGGGGCTAGCGGACTCCTACGAGCAGTACTTC.

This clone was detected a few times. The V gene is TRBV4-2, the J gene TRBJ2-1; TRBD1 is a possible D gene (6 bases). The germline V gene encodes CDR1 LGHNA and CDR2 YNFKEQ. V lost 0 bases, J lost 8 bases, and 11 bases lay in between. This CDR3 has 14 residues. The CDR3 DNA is TGTGCCAGCAGCCAAGATTACAGGGCTGATGAGCAGTTCTTC. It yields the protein CASSQDYRADEQFF.

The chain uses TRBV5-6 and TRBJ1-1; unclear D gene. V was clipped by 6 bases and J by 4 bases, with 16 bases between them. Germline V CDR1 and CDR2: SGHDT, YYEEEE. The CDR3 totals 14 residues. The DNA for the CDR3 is TGTGCCAGCAACCTAAGGAGTGGTCGCACTGAAGCTTTCTTT. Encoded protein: CASNLRSGRTEAFF.

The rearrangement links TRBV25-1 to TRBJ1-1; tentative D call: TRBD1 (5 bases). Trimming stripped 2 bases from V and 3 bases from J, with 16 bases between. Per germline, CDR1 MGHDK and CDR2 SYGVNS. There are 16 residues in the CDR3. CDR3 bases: TGTGCCAGCAGTGAAGCGGGGGATTTTGCGGACACTGAAGCTTTCTTT. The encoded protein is CASSEAGDFADTEAFF.

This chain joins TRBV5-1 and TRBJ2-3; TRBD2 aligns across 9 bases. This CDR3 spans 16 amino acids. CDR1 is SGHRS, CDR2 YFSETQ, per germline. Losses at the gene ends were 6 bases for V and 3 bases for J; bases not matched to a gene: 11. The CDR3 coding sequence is TGCGCCAGCACCTCGGTTAGCGGGGGATTAACAGATACGCAGTATTTT. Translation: CASTSVSGGLTDTQYF. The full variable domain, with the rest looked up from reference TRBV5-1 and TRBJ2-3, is KAGVTQTPRYLIKTRGQQVTLSCSPISGHRSVSWYQQTPGQGLQFLFEYFSETQRNKGNFPGRFSGRQFSNSRSEMNVSTLELGDSALYLCASTSVSGGLTDTQYFGPGTRLTVL.

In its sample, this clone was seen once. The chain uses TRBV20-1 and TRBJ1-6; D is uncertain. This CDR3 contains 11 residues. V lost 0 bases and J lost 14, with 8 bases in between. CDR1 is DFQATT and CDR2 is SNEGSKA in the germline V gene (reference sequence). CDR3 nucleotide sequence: TGCAGTGCTAGAGACACTATCTCCCTCCACTTT. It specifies CSARDTISLHF.

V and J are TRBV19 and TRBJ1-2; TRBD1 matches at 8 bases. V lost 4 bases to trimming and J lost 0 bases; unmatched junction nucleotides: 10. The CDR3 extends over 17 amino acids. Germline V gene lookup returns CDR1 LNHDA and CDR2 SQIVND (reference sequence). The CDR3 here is CASSRSTGEITNYGYTF. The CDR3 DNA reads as TGTGCCAGTAGTAGGTCGACAGGGGAAATTACTAACTATGGCTACACCTTC.

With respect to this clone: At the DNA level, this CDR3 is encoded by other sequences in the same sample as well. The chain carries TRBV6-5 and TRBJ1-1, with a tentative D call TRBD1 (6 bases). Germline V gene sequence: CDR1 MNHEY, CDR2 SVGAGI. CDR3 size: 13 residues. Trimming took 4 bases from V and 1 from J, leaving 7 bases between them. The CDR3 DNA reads TGTGCCAGCAGTTCGACAGGGAACACTGAAGCTTTCTTT. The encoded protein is CASSSTGNTEAFF.

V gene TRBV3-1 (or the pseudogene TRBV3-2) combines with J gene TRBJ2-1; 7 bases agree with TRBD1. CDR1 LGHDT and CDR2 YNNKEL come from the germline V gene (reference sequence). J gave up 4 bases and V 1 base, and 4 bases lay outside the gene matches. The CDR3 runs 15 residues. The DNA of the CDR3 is TGTGCCAGCAGCCAAGTCCGGACAGGATACAATGAGCAGTTCTTC. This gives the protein CASSQVRTGYNEQFF.

CDR3 DNA: TGCGCCAGCAGCAATTGGCGGGTAGGAGGAGAGACCCAGTACTTC. Protein sequence: CASSNWRVGGETQYF. The chain joins TRBV5-1 to TRBJ2-5, with D perhaps TRBD2 (5 bases). V was clipped by 4 bases and J by 4 bases, with 17 bases between them. CDR3 length: 15 amino acids. Looked up from germline, CDR1 is SGHRS and CDR2 is YFSETQ. Full variable domain (remainder filled in from reference TRBV5-1 and TRBJ2-5): KAGVTQTPRYLIKTRGQQVTLSCSPISGHRSVSWYQQTPGQGLQFLFEYFSETQRNKGNFPGRFSGRQFSNSRSEMNVSTLELGDSALYLCASSNWRVGGETQYFGPGTRLLVL.

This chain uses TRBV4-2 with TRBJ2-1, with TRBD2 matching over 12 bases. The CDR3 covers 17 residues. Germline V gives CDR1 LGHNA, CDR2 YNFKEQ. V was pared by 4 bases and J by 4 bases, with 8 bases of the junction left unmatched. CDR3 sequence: CASSPELAGGPYNEQFF. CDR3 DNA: TGTGCCAGCAGCCCAGAACTAGCGGGGGGTCCGTACAATGAGCAGTTCTTC.

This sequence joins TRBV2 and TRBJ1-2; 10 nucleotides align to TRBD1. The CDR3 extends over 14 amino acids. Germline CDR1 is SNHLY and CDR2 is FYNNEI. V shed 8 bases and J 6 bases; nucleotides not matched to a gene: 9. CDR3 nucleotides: TGTGCCAGCGCCCCGGGACAGGGGTGGGATGGCTACACCTTC. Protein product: CASAPGQGWDGYTF.

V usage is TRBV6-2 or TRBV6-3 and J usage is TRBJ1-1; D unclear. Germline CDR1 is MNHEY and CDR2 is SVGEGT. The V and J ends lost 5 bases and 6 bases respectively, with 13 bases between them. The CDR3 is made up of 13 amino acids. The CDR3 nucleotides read TGTGCCAGCAGTCCATACAGTGTGTCTGAAGCTTTCTTT. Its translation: CASSPYSVSEAFF.

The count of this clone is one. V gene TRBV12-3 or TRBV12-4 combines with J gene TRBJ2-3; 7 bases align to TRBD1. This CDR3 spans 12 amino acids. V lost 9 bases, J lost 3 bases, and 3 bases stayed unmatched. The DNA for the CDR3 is TGTGCCAGTTACAGGGGAACAGATACGCAGTATTTT. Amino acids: CASYRGTDTQYF.

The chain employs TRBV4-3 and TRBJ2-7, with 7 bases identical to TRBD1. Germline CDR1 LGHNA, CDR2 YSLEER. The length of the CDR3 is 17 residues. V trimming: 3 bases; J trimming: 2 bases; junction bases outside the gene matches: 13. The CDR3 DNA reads TGCGCCAGCAGCCATGGTATGTCGGGGCAGGGGGCCTACGAGCAGTACTTC. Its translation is CASSHGMSGQGAYEQYF.

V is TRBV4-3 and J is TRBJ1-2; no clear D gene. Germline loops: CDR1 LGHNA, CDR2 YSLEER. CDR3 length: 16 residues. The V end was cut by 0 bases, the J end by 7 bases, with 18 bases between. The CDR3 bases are TGCGCCAGCAGCCAAGATACCGGGGTGGCATTGCCTGGCTACACCTTC. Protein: CASSQDTGVALPGYTF.

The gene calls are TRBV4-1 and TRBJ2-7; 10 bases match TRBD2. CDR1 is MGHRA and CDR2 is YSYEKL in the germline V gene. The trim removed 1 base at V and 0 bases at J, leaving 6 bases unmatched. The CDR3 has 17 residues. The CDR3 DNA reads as TGCGCCAGCAGCCAAGGAACTAGCGGGGAGAGCTCCTACGAGCAGTACTTC. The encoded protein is CASSQGTSGESSYEQYF.